Reported below is one TCR beta chain. Its specificity is not known. The second PCR ran roughly 6 to 12 cycles with a sample-barcoded 5' primer and J-beta primers. Via MiXCR, TCRdb re-called the 5' RACE reads, giving one row per CDR3 protein. The repertoire holds around 990,000 distinct CDR3 sequences, with approximately 25% as singletons. This specimen belongs to a study of blood T cells in healthy people across ages. Whole-study findings and limits: It was not possible, with unsorted PBMCs, to conclusively compare naive and antigen-experienced cells.

Per germline, CDR1 SGHDT and CDR2 YYEEEE. The V gene lost 0 bases and the J gene lost 7 bases, with 11 bases spanning the gap. The CDR3 covers 14 residues. Caucasian individuals from Russia who were healthy and aged roughly 6 to 100 acted as donors. Every sample had a minimum of 7 million PBMCs isolated. These records were also assigned to another study, of T cells of mothers and their children. That work states: Each mother gave over 8 million TCR beta CDR3 reads; each child, around 2.8 million.

The chain carries TRBV5-6 and TRBJ2-1; D perhaps matches TRBD2 (5 bases). The material sequenced was blood. The sequence came from a girl aged 2 to 10 in good health. The CDR3 sequence: CASSLVLGGNEQFF. CDR3 nucleotides: TGTGCCAGCAGCTTGGTTTTGGGCGGGAATGAGCAGTTCTTC.